Listed below are T cell receptor beta chains from one sample, sequenced in a study of beta chain features in type 1 diabetes. Profiling relied on immunoSEQ multiplex PCR, and the TCRdb table lists in-frame clones only, not all of them. The repertoire holds hundreds of thousands of clones, with roughly an eighth as singletons. The sequencing input was naive CD4+ T cells from blood. The receptors were gathered from a man between 18 and 35 years old with type 1 diabetes. Each CDR3 is given with its conserved first and last residue. D genes are given only for firm matches. Size values are once, few and many counts, or a class for expanded clones, and some rows have none.

v_call: TRBV25-1; j_call: TRBJ2-2; d_call: .; clone_size: .; cdr3_nt: TGTGCCAGCAGTGAATCAGCCGGGGAGCTGTTTTTT; cdr3_aa: CASSESAGELFF
v_call: TRBV7-9; j_call: TRBJ1-1; d_call: .; clone_size: .; cdr3_nt: TGTGCCAGCAGCCTCACAGTTGACACTGAAGCTTTCTTT; cdr3_aa: CASSLTVDTEAFF
v_call: TRBV6-1; j_call: TRBJ2-3; d_call: TRBD1; clone_size: few; cdr3_nt: TGTGCCAGCAGTGCAGGACAGGCTACAGATACGCAGTATTTT; cdr3_aa: CASSAGQATDTQYF
v_call: TRBV2; j_call: TRBJ2-5; d_call: TRBD1; clone_size: .; cdr3_nt: TGTGCCAGCATTCCGGGACAGGGGTTGCTGGAGACCCAGTACTTC; cdr3_aa: CASIPGQGLLETQYF
v_call: TRBV30; j_call: TRBJ1-4; d_call: TRBD1; clone_size: .; cdr3_nt: TGTGCCTGGAGTGTTGGGGACAGGGCCCTTTTT; cdr3_aa: CAWSVGDRALF
v_call: TRBV29-1; j_call: TRBJ2-5; d_call: .; clone_size: few; cdr3_nt: TGCAGCGTTGAAGAAAACAGGGAGACCCAGTACTTC; cdr3_aa: CSVEENRETQYF
v_call: TRBV11-1; j_call: TRBJ2-5; d_call: .; clone_size: .; cdr3_nt: TGTGCCAGCAGCTTAAACCCCTCCTTAGACCAGTACTTC; cdr3_aa: CASSLNPSLDQYF
v_call: TRBV6-6; j_call: TRBJ2-5; d_call: .; clone_size: few; cdr3_nt: TGTGCCAGCAGTTACATGGGCAGCCAAGAGACCCAGTACTTC; cdr3_aa: CASSYMGSQETQYF
v_call: TRBV7-9; j_call: TRBJ2-7; d_call: .; clone_size: few; cdr3_nt: TGTGCCAGCAGCTCGAACTACGAGCAGTACTTC; cdr3_aa: CASSSNYEQYF
v_call: TRBV4-1; j_call: TRBJ1-2; d_call: .; clone_size: .; cdr3_nt: TGCGCCAGCAGTCAAGGCCACAACCGAGGGCCGAACTATGGCTACACCTTC; cdr3_aa: CASSQGHNRGPNYGYTF
v_call: TRBV2; j_call: TRBJ1-2; d_call: TRBD1; clone_size: .; cdr3_nt: TGTGCCAGCAGGGGTACAGGGGGCGTTAATGGCTACACCTTC; cdr3_aa: CASRGTGGVNGYTF
v_call: TRBV6-5; j_call: TRBJ1-2; d_call: .; clone_size: few; cdr3_nt: TGTGCCAGCAGTTACGGGGGTCAAGCTAACTATGGCTACACCTTC; cdr3_aa: CASSYGGQANYGYTF
v_call: TRBV15; j_call: TRBJ1-5; d_call: TRBD1; clone_size: .; cdr3_nt: TGTGCCACCAGCAGAGATGGGACAGCTCAGCCCCAGCATTTT; cdr3_aa: CATSRDGTAQPQHF
v_call: TRBV25-1; j_call: TRBJ2-1; d_call: TRBD2; clone_size: .; cdr3_nt: TGTGCCAGCAGTTCCGGGACTAGTTTGGCCTACAATGAGCAGTTCTTC; cdr3_aa: CASSSGTSLAYNEQFF
v_call: TRBV10-2; j_call: TRBJ2-3; d_call: .; clone_size: .; cdr3_nt: TGCGCCAGCAGTGAGTACGGTGGAAGGCCAGATACGCAGTATTTT; cdr3_aa: CASSEYGGRPDTQYF
v_call: TRBV5-1; j_call: TRBJ2-3; d_call: .; clone_size: few; cdr3_nt: TGCGCCAGCAGCCCCGACAGGACAGACACAGATACGCAGTATTTT; cdr3_aa: CASSPDRTDTDTQYF
v_call: TRBV29-1; j_call: TRBJ1-1; d_call: .; clone_size: few; cdr3_nt: TGCAGCGTTGAGGTACCGAACACTGAAGCTTTCTTT; cdr3_aa: CSVEVPNTEAFF
v_call: TRBV4-2; j_call: TRBJ2-5; d_call: TRBD2; clone_size: few; cdr3_nt: TGTGCCAGCAGCCACCAAAAACTAGCGGGGGAGAAAGAGACCCAGTACTTC; cdr3_aa: CASSHQKLAGEKETQYF
v_call: TRBV7-2; j_call: TRBJ2-5; d_call: .; clone_size: few; cdr3_nt: TGTGCCAGCAGCCAAGGGACCCTAAGGGAGACCCAGTACTTC; cdr3_aa: CASSQGTLRETQYF
v_call: TRBV5-1; j_call: TRBJ2-3; d_call: .; clone_size: few; cdr3_nt: TGCGCCAGCAGCTTGGGACCCGGTACGCAGTATTTT; cdr3_aa: CASSLGPGTQYF
v_call: TRBV29-1; j_call: TRBJ1-5; d_call: .; clone_size: few; cdr3_nt: TGCAGCGTTGGCCAGGCGGCGAATCAGCCCCAGCATTTT; cdr3_aa: CSVGQAANQPQHF
v_call: TRBV30; j_call: TRBJ2-7; d_call: .; clone_size: few; cdr3_nt: TGTGCCTGGAGCGGAGGGTCCTACGAGCAGTACTTC; cdr3_aa: CAWSGGSYEQYF
v_call: TRBV11-3; j_call: TRBJ1-1; d_call: .; clone_size: .; cdr3_nt: TGTGCCAGCAGTCCCGGGGCCATGAACACTGAAGCTTTCTTT; cdr3_aa: CASSPGAMNTEAFF
v_call: TRBV9; j_call: TRBJ2-7; d_call: TRBD2; clone_size: few; cdr3_nt: TGTGCCAGCAGCGTAGTAGAGGGGACTACCCAGTACTTC; cdr3_aa: CASSVVEGTTQYF
v_call: TRBV7-9; j_call: TRBJ2-1; d_call: TRBD2; clone_size: few; cdr3_nt: TGTGCCAGCCCGACTAGCGGGGCATTTAGCTCCTACAATGAGCAGTTCTTC; cdr3_aa: CASPTSGAFSSYNEQFF
v_call: TRBV7-2; j_call: TRBJ1-1; d_call: TRBD1; clone_size: few; cdr3_nt: TGTGCCAGCAGCTCCCAGGGGGCGCGCACTGAAGCTTTCTTT; cdr3_aa: CASSSQGARTEAFF
v_call: TRBV7-2; j_call: TRBJ2-1; d_call: TRBD1; clone_size: .; cdr3_nt: TGTGCCAGCAGCTTATCGACAGGGGGCTACAATGAGCAGTTCTTC; cdr3_aa: CASSLSTGGYNEQFF
v_call: TRBV7-2; j_call: TRBJ1-1; d_call: .; clone_size: .; cdr3_nt: TGTGCCAGCAACAGCGAGGGGAACACTGAAGCTTTCTTT; cdr3_aa: CASNSEGNTEAFF
v_call: TRBV30; j_call: TRBJ2-1; d_call: .; clone_size: few; cdr3_nt: TGTGCCCTCAGTGGGGCGTCCTACAATGAGCAGTTCTTC; cdr3_aa: CALSGASYNEQFF
v_call: TRBV6-5; j_call: TRBJ2-7; d_call: .; clone_size: .; cdr3_nt: TGTGCCAGCAGTTACTCGGGGGCTGGAACCTACGAGCAGTACTTC; cdr3_aa: CASSYSGAGTYEQYF
v_call: TRBV27; j_call: TRBJ2-5; d_call: .; clone_size: once; cdr3_nt: TGTGCCAGCAGCCGACCGACCGGGTTAGGCAGACCATTTCAAGAGACCCAGTACTTC; cdr3_aa: CASSRPTGLGRPFQETQYF
v_call: TRBV7-2; j_call: TRBJ2-5; d_call: TRBD2; clone_size: few; cdr3_nt: TGTGCCAGCAGTCGACTAGCGGGGGGCTATGAAGAGACCCAGTACTTC; cdr3_aa: CASSRLAGGYEETQYF
v_call: TRBV4-2; j_call: TRBJ1-4; d_call: .; clone_size: .; cdr3_nt: TGTGCCAGCAGCCAAGATTTTACTGCGATTAATGAAAAACTGTTTTTT; cdr3_aa: CASSQDFTAINEKLFF
v_call: TRBV15; j_call: TRBJ1-1; d_call: .; clone_size: few; cdr3_nt: TGTGCCACCAGCAGAGAGTCGGCCATGAACACTGAAGCTTTCTTT; cdr3_aa: CATSRESAMNTEAFF
v_call: TRBV11-2; j_call: TRBJ1-4; d_call: TRBD1; clone_size: few; cdr3_nt: TGTGCCAGCAGCTCTACCCTGGACAGGGGTGGTGAAAAACTGTTTTTT; cdr3_aa: CASSSTLDRGGEKLFF
v_call: TRBV7-8; j_call: TRBJ2-3; d_call: .; clone_size: few; cdr3_nt: TGTGCCAGCAGCCTGGGGGCTAGCGGAATCACAGATACGCAGTATTTT; cdr3_aa: CASSLGASGITDTQYF
v_call: TRBV7-3; j_call: TRBJ2-2; d_call: .; clone_size: .; cdr3_nt: TGTGCCAGCAGTTGGGGTGGAAACACCGGGGAGCTGTTTTTT; cdr3_aa: CASSWGGNTGELFF
v_call: TRBV14; j_call: TRBJ1-3; d_call: .; clone_size: .; cdr3_nt: TGTGCCAGCAGCCAAGGTCTCACCTTAAGCTCTGGAAACACCATATATTTT; cdr3_aa: CASSQGLTLSSGNTIYF
v_call: TRBV18; j_call: TRBJ1-4; d_call: .; clone_size: few; cdr3_nt: TGTGCCAGCTCACCCACGGAGGATGAAAAACTGTTTTTT; cdr3_aa: CASSPTEDEKLFF
v_call: TRBV28; j_call: TRBJ1-6; d_call: .; clone_size: .; cdr3_nt: TGTGCCAGCAGTCCCCCTCTGGGGGGCCAACCCCTCCACTTT; cdr3_aa: CASSPPLGGQPLHF